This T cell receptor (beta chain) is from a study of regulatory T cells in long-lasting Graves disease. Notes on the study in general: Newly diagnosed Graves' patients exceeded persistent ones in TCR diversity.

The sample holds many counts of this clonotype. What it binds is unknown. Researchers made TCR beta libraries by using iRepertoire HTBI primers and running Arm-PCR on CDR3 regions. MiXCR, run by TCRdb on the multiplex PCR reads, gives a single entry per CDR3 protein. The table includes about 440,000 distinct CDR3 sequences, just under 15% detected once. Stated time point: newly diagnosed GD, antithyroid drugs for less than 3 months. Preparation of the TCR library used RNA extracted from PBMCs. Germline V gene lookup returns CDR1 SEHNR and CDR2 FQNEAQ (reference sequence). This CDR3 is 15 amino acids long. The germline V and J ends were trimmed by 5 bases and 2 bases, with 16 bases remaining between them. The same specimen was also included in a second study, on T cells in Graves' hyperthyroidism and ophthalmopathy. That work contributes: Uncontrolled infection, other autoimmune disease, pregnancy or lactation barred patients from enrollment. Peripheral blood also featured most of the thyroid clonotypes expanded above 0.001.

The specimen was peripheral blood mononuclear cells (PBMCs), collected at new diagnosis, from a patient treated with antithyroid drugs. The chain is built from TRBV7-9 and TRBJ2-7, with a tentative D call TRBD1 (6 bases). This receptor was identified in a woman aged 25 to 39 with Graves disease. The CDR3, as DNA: TGTGCCAGCAGCCTTGATGGGGGCCGGACCTACGAGCAGTACTTC. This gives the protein CASSLDGGRTYEQYF.